This TCR beta chain stems from a study of monozygotic twins with inflammatory bowel disease. Study conclusions and caveats: The analysis did not separate different T cell subtypes. The analysis yielded no support for one strong signal or clonotype associated with IBD. Lower TCRbeta diversity (inverse Simpson) was seen in IBD patients than in healthy co-twins.

No DNA is given; TCRdb re-called the 5' RACE reads and lists each CDR3 protein once. The sample's table shows some 440,000 distinct CDR3 sequences. Germline CDR1 LNHDA, CDR2 SQIVND (reference sequence). The CDR3 is 14 amino acids. As for this clonotype: Its antigen is still unknown.

The sample comprised blood. The rearrangement joins TRBV19 to TRBJ2-3. The TCR was taken from a human donor with ulcerative colitis or Crohn's disease, or a healthy co-twin of an affected twin (not recorded which). The CDR3 spells CASSIPTSTDTQYF.